A single sample gave rise to the 11 T cell receptor beta chains below, sequenced in a study of T cell responses to AZD1222 COVID-19 vaccine (dated by TCRdb to the early 2020s). The time point tag for this specimen amounts to: about 28 days (+/-7) after the second vaccine dose. Libraries were prepared through the immunoSEQ multiplex PCR assay. TCRdb's version of the immuneACCESS table is confined to in-frame rearrangements and falls short of the full clone set. An unresolved V gene accounts for under half of the shortfall where checked; the remainder is of unknown origin. The sample yields tens of thousands of clones; around four fifths were counted once. In total, the top ten clones hold approximately 1.2% of the sample. The sequences come from peripheral blood, collected 28 days after the second AZD1222 dose. The receptors were sampled from an adult who received the AZD1222 COVID-19 vaccine.

The rearrangement links TRBV28 to TRBJ2-7; 7 nucleotides align to TRBD1. Germline values: CDR1 MDHEN, CDR2 SYDVKM. CDR3 length: 16 residues. The V segment lost 5 bases and the J segment 3 bases; nucleotides outside the gene matches: 13. The DNA for the CDR3 is TGTGCCAGCAGTACCCTTCTAGGACAGGCATTCTACGAGCAGTACTTC. Translated, it gives CASSTLLGQAFYEQYF.

J is TRBJ1-2 and V is TRBV20-1; D gene unclear. The CDR3 is 10 residues long. Trimming removed 4 bases from V and 0 bases from J, with 0 bases in between. The germline CDR1 and CDR2 sequences are DFQATT and SNEGSKA (reference sequence). The CDR3 protein is CSATNYGYTF. DNA for the CDR3: TGCAGTGCTACTAACTATGGCTACACCTTC.

The chain combines TRBV5-1 with TRBJ1-2; TRBD1 aligns across 7 bases. The germline gives CDR1 SGHRS, CDR2 YFSETQ. This CDR3 is built from 14 residues. The ends lost 3 bases at V and 4 bases at J; junction bases unmatched: 6. The DNA of the CDR3 is TGCGCCAGCAGCTCCCGACAGGGTAGCTATGGCTACACCTTC. It is translated as CASSSRQGSYGYTF.

The chain couples TRBV7-9 to TRBJ1-2; possibly TRBD1 for D (5 bases). Germline V gene lookup returns CDR1 SEHNR and CDR2 FQNEAQ (reference sequence). The CDR3 covers 18 residues. Trimming stripped 4 bases from V and 2 bases from J, with 23 bases between. The CDR3 region is CASSSTWGEGLPNYGYTF. The CDR3 region has the DNA TGTGCCAGCAGCTCCACGTGGGGGGAGGGACTGCCCAACTATGGCTACACCTTC.

The chain recombines TRBV7-9 with TRBJ2-7; D is possibly TRBD1 or TRBD2 (6 bases each). The V and J ends lost 1 base and 7 bases respectively, with 8 bases between them. The germline gives CDR1 SEHNR, CDR2 FQNEAQ (reference sequence). The CDR3 loop spans 12 amino acids. For the CDR3, the DNA is TGTGCCAGCAGCTTAGAGGGGGGAGAGCAGTACTTC. Translation gives CASSLEGGEQYF. Complete variable domain (other parts from reference TRBV7-9 and TRBJ2-7): DTGVSQNPRHKITKRGQNVTFRCDPISEHNRLYWYRQTLGQGPEFLTYFQNEAQLEKSRLLSDRFSAERPKGSFSTLEIQRTEQGDSAMYLCASSLEGGEQYFGPGTRLTVT.

The chain carries TRBV7-2 and TRBJ2-5, with 7 bases aligning to TRBD2. Trimming took 1 base from V and 5 from J; bases not matched to a gene: 16. The germline V gene encodes CDR1 SGHTA and CDR2 FQGNSA. The CDR3 runs to 18 residues. The CDR3 nucleotides are TGTGCCAGCAGCTTAGGGTTGGTAGCGGGTACCTCAATGGAGACCCAGTACTTC. Protein product: CASSLGLVAGTSMETQYF.

V gene TRBV5-6 combines with J gene TRBJ1-5; a possible D gene is TRBD1 (5 bases). Trimming left V 1 base short and J 2 bases short, with 10 bases between. The CDR3 spans 15 residues. Germline V gene lookup returns CDR1 SGHDT and CDR2 YYEEEE. The DNA of the CDR3 is TGTGCCAGCAGCTTGTTCGGGGGTGGCAATCAGCCCCAGCATTTT. Translated: CASSLFGGGNQPQHF.

About this clone: An end of the junction differs from the germline gene, which may be a read error. The rearrangement uses TRBV4-3 and TRBJ2-4; 13 bases fit TRBD2. The germline V gene encodes CDR1 LGHNA and CDR2 YSLEER. The CDR3 runs to 15 residues. In DNA, the CDR3 is TGCGCCAGCAGCCAAGATTTAGGACTAGCGGGAGAGAGGTCCTTC. Protein sequence: CASSQDLGLAGERSF.

V usage is TRBV19 and J usage is TRBJ2-7; the D gene is possibly TRBD2 (6 bases). The germline V and J ends were trimmed by 10 bases and 3 bases, with 31 bases remaining between them. Germline V gives CDR1 LNHDA, CDR2 SQIVND (reference sequence). This CDR3 has 18 residues. CDR3 amino acids: CATSSIGTPTPIIYEQYF. The CDR3 DNA sequence: TGTGCCACCTCGTCGATCGGGACTCCAACCCCCATAATCTACGAGCAGTACTTC.

The CDR3 nucleotides are TGTGCCAGCAGCTTAGCGCGGGGACAGCTTTACAATAGCAATCAGCCCCAGCATTTT. As protein: CASSLARGQLYNSNQPQHF. The V and J genes are TRBV7-9 and TRBJ1-5, with 7 bases lining up with TRBD1. V gave up 0 bases and J gave up 0 bases; unmatched junction bases: 11. The CDR3 extends over 19 amino acids. Germline CDR1 is SEHNR and CDR2 is FQNEAQ (reference sequence).

The CDR3 region has the DNA TGTGCTGAACGGGGGTTTACCGGGGAGCTGTTTTTT. This gives the protein CAERGFTGELFF. V and J are TRBV28 and TRBJ2-2; the D gene is possibly TRBD2 (6 bases). Germline V gene data show CDR1 as MDHEN and CDR2 as SYDVKM. The CDR3 contains 12 residues. The complete variable domain, with remaining parts taken from reference TRBV28 and TRBJ2-2, reads DVKVTQSSRYLVKRTGEKVFLECVQDMDHENMFWYRQDPGLGLRLIYFSYDVKMKEKGDIPEGYSVSREKKERFSLILESASTNQTSMYLCAERGFTGELFFGEGSRLTVL.